This is a list of T cell receptor beta chains from one sample in a study of blood T cell repertoires in COVID-19. Repertoires were generated with immunoSEQ multiplex PCR, while TCRdb's copy carries only in-frame clones and drops some. The sample holds approximately 450,000 clones, 80% to 90% seen once. The sample comprised peripheral blood. All receptors come from a young woman with acute or convalescent COVID-19. The CDR3 runs from the conserved cysteine through the conserved F or W. The D gene is left open where the match is weak. Clone size is not always given. Where it is, it says once, few, many or a class for expanded clones.

CDR3: CASSLGAQYTDTQYF
DNA: TGTGCCAGCAGCTTAGGGGCGCAGTATACGGATACGCAGTATTTT
J: TRBJ2-3
size: .
length: 15
V: TRBV7-9
D: .

CDR3: CSVGYFTEAFF
DNA: TGCAGCGTCGGTTACTTCACTGAAGCTTTCTTT
J: TRBJ1-1
size: .
length: 11
V: TRBV29-1
D: .

CDR3: CATNWGPGEVQPQHF
DNA: TGTGCCACGAATTGGGGACCGGGGGAGGTTCAGCCCCAGCATTTT
J: TRBJ1-5
size: .
length: 15
V: TRBV24-1
D: .

CDR3: CASRHRTGSGEAFF
DNA: TGTGCCAGCAGACATCGGACAGGGAGCGGTGAAGCTTTCTTT
J: TRBJ1-1
size: few
length: 14
V: TRBV7-9
D: TRBD1

CDR3: CASREGQLESYEQYF
DNA: TGTGCCAGCAGGGAGGGACAGCTAGAATCCTACGAGCAGTACTTC
J: TRBJ2-7
size: .
length: 15
V: TRBV6-5
D: .

CDR3: CASSLAGGPVTDTQYF
DNA: TGTGCCAGCAGCTTAGCGGGGGGGCCCGTTACAGATACGCAGTATTTT
J: TRBJ2-3
size: .
length: 16
V: TRBV7-2
D: .

CDR3: CASSSDRGRISEQFF
DNA: TGTGCCAGCAGTAGCGACAGGGGTCGAATTAGTGAGCAGTTCTTC
J: TRBJ2-1
size: .
length: 15
V: TRBV6-4
D: TRBD1

CDR3: CASSGAGTGEQYF
DNA: TGTGCCAGCAGCGGGGCGGGGACCGGGGAGCAGTACTTC
J: TRBJ2-7
size: .
length: 13
V: TRBV9
D: .

CDR3: CASSPGTGISYEQYF
DNA: TGTGCCAGCAGCCCCGGGACAGGGATCTCCTACGAGCAGTACTTC
J: TRBJ2-7
size: .
length: 15
V: TRBV7-9
D: TRBD1

CDR3: CASTPPGFSPGEQFF
DNA: TGTGCCAGCACTCCACCCGGGTTCTCCCCCGGTGAGCAGTTCTTC
J: TRBJ2-1
size: .
length: 15
V: TRBV6-5
D: .

CDR3: CASSSLPGQGAYGYTF
DNA: TGTGCCAGCAGTAGCCTACCGGGACAGGGGGCTTATGGCTACACCTTC
J: TRBJ1-2
size: many
length: 16
V: TRBV6-2/TRBV6-3
D: TRBD1

CDR3: CASTLGSHSGGEAFF
DNA: TGTGCCAGCACTCTTGGGTCCCATTCGGGTGGTGAAGCTTTCTTT
J: TRBJ1-1
size: few
length: 15
V: TRBV28
D: .

CDR3: CASSQAGTGGTGELFF
DNA: TGTGCCAGCAGCCAAGCCGGGACAGGTGGCACCGGGGAGCTGTTTTTT
J: TRBJ2-2
size: .
length: 16
V: TRBV14
D: TRBD1

CDR3: CASSSSGTSADEQFF
DNA: TGTGCCAGCAGCTCCTCCGGGACTAGCGCCGATGAGCAGTTCTTC
J: TRBJ2-1
size: .
length: 15
V: TRBV21-1
D: .

CDR3: CASSYGQPGDKQYF
DNA: TGTGCCAGCAGCTACGGACAGCCAGGTGACAAGCAGTACTTC
J: TRBJ2-7
size: .
length: 14
V: TRBV13
D: .

CDR3: CASSATGGAETQYF
DNA: TGTGCCAGCAGTGCTACCGGGGGGGCAGAGACCCAGTACTTC
J: TRBJ2-5
size: .
length: 14
V: TRBV2
D: TRBD2

CDR3: CASSAGTGFQPQHF
DNA: TGTGCCAGTAGTGCCGGGACAGGTTTTCAGCCCCAGCATTTT
J: TRBJ1-5
size: .
length: 14
V: TRBV19
D: TRBD1

CDR3: CASSSPSLGSLQFF
DNA: TGTGCCAGCAGTTCCCCTTCTCTAGGTAGCCTTCAGTTCTTC
J: TRBJ2-1
size: .
length: 14
V: TRBV27
D: .

CDR3: CASSPTGMGDEQFF
DNA: TGTGCCAGCAGCCCAACAGGGATGGGTGATGAGCAGTTCTTC
J: TRBJ2-1
size: .
length: 14
V: TRBV3-1/TRBV3-2
D: .

CDR3: CASSEQGIGASGNTIYF
DNA: TGTGCCAGCAGCGAACAGGGGATAGGAGCCTCTGGAAACACCATATATTTT
J: TRBJ1-3
size: .
length: 17
V: TRBV2
D: TRBD1

CDR3: CASSHHTGSPSYGYTF
DNA: TGTGCCAGCAGCCATCATACAGGGTCTCCTAGCTATGGCTACACCTTC
J: TRBJ1-2
size: .
length: 16
V: TRBV3-1/TRBV3-2
D: .

CDR3: CASSVVARTDTQYF
DNA: TGTGCCAGCAGCGTAGTTGCCAGAACAGATACGCAGTATTTT
J: TRBJ2-3
size: .
length: 14
V: TRBV9
D: .

CDR3: CASSAGVNTEAFF
DNA: TGTGCCAGCAGCGCCGGGGTGAACACTGAAGCTTTCTTT
J: TRBJ1-1
size: .
length: 13
V: TRBV7-9
D: .

CDR3: CASSPGQGSTDTQYF
DNA: TGTGCCAGCTCACCGGGACAGGGAAGTACAGATACGCAGTATTTT
J: TRBJ2-3
size: .
length: 15
V: TRBV18
D: TRBD1

CDR3: CASIRGFGSGANVLTF
DNA: TGTGCCAGCATCAGGGGGTTTGGGTCTGGGGCCAACGTCCTGACTTTC
J: TRBJ2-6
size: .
length: 16
V: TRBV28
D: TRBD1

CDR3: CASSIPGGGSYNEQFF
DNA: TGTGCCAGTAGTATCCCAGGCGGGGGGTCCTACAATGAGCAGTTCTTC
J: TRBJ2-1
size: .
length: 16
V: TRBV19
D: TRBD2

CDR3: CASSNRLKDRSYEQYF
DNA: TGTGCCAGCAGCAACCGATTAAAAGACAGGTCCTACGAGCAGTACTTC
J: TRBJ2-7
size: once
length: 16
V: TRBV7-6
D: .

CDR3: CASSKDWPGGNQPQHF
DNA: TGTGCCAGCAGCAAGGACTGGCCGGGGGGCAATCAGCCCCAGCATTTT
J: TRBJ1-5
size: .
length: 16
V: TRBV5-5
D: .

CDR3: CASSDEVGGLTEAFF
DNA: TGCGCCAGCAGCGACGAAGTGGGGGGGCTTACTGAAGCTTTCTTT
J: TRBJ1-1
size: .
length: 15
V: TRBV5-1
D: .

CDR3: CASSLSSNQPQHF
DNA: TGTGCCAGTTCCCTCTCCAGCAATCAGCCCCAGCATTTT
J: TRBJ1-5
size: .
length: 13
V: TRBV19
D: .

CDR3: CSVYRGTAESYEQYF
DNA: TGCAGCGTTTATCGCGGGACAGCGGAATCCTACGAGCAGTACTTC
J: TRBJ2-7
size: .
length: 15
V: TRBV29-1
D: .

CDR3: CASSLRANYGYTF
DNA: TGTGCCAGCAGCCTCAGGGCTAACTATGGCTACACCTTC
J: TRBJ1-2
size: .
length: 13
V: TRBV3-1/TRBV3-2
D: .

CDR3: CASSVGGGVYAGELFF
DNA: TGTGCCAGCAGCGTCGGCGGGGGGGTTTACGCCGGGGAGCTGTTTTTT
J: TRBJ2-2
size: .
length: 16
V: TRBV9
D: TRBD2

CDR3: CAINGGQGGGKDGYTF
DNA: TGTGCCATCAATGGAGGACAGGGAGGGGGGAAGGATGGCTACACCTTC
J: TRBJ1-2
size: .
length: 16
V: TRBV10-3
D: TRBD1

CDR3: CASRAGQGAPGGYGYTF
DNA: TGTGCCAGCAGAGCGGGACAGGGGGCGCCTGGGGGCTATGGCTACACCTTC
J: TRBJ1-2
size: once
length: 17
V: TRBV2
D: TRBD1

CDR3: CASSLGQSSYNEQFF
DNA: TGTGCCAGCAGCTTGGGACAGAGCTCCTACAATGAGCAGTTCTTC
J: TRBJ2-1
size: .
length: 15
V: TRBV5-8
D: .

CDR3: CASSRGGDTQYF
DNA: TGTGCCAGCAGTAGGGGTGGGGATACGCAGTATTTT
J: TRBJ2-3
size: .
length: 12
V: TRBV6-5
D: .

CDR3: CASSARGGYEQYF
DNA: TGTGCCAGCAGCGCTAGGGGGGGCTACGAGCAGTACTTC
J: TRBJ2-7
size: .
length: 13
V: TRBV14
D: .

CDR3: CASSQVDRHGETQYF
DNA: TGTGCCAGCAGCCAAGTCGACAGGCATGGAGAGACCCAGTACTTC
J: TRBJ2-5
size: once
length: 15
V: TRBV3-1/TRBV3-2
D: .

CDR3: CASSYEGGRLNTEAFF
DNA: TGTGCCAGCAGTTACGAGGGGGGGCGTCTGAACACTGAAGCTTTCTTT
J: TRBJ1-1
size: .
length: 16
V: TRBV6-5
D: .

CDR3: CASSFGRRLFEAFF
DNA: TGTGCCAGCAGCTTCGGAAGGAGGCTCTTTGAAGCTTTCTTT
J: TRBJ1-1
size: once
length: 14
V: TRBV5-6
D: .

CDR3: CASSPRADRGEAFF
DNA: TGTGCCAGCAGTCCGCGCGCCGACAGGGGGGAAGCTTTCTTT
J: TRBJ1-1
size: .
length: 14
V: TRBV6-5
D: TRBD1